These T cell receptor beta chains were read from a single sample in a study of control samples from healthy donors and cancer patients. Data came from immunoSEQ multiplex PCR; TCRdb stores just in-frame clones and leaves some out. The data hold over 200,000 clones, with roughly four fifths observed a single time. Sequenced: PBMCs. The receptors come from a woman aged 60 to 75 with lung cancer. CDR3s include the opening cysteine and the closing phenylalanine or tryptophan. A D gene is named only where the DNA matches it firmly. Expanded clones are given a class, and other clones once, few, many or no size at all.

>14|TRBJ2-5|NA|NA|TRBV7-2
CASGGRQYQETQYF
TGTGCCAGCGGTGGCAGGCAGTACCAAGAGACCCAGTACTTC
>13|TRBJ2-1|NA|NA|TRBV28
CASRQDVFNEQFF
TGTGCCAGCAGACAGGACGTATTCAATGAGCAGTTCTTC
>15|TRBJ1-2|NA|TRBD1|TRBV6-1
CASSDLTGQDYGYTF
TGTGCCAGCAGTGATTTGACGGGACAGGACTATGGCTACACCTTC
>15|TRBJ2-3|many|NA|TRBV11-3
CASSSRGVSTDTQYF
TGTGCCAGCAGCTCTCGGGGTGTTAGCACAGATACGCAGTATTTT
>12|TRBJ1-1|NA|NA|TRBV29-1
CSVLRVNTEAFF
TGCAGCGTTCTGCGGGTGAACACTGAAGCTTTCTTT
>11|TRBJ2-7|NA|NA|TRBV7-2
CASSSYYEQYF
TGTGCCAGCAGCTCATACTACGAGCAGTACTTC
>13|TRBJ2-7|NA|NA|TRBV3-1/TRBV3-2
CASKNGVAYEQYF
TGTGCCAGCAAAAACGGCGTAGCCTACGAGCAGTACTTC
>14|TRBJ1-5|NA|NA|TRBV28
CASSHYRANQPQHF
TGTGCCAGCAGTCATTACAGGGCTAATCAGCCCCAGCATTTT
>16|TRBJ2-3|NA|TRBD2|TRBV29-1
CSVVGLAGTSTDTQYF
TGCAGCGTTGTAGGACTAGCGGGCACTAGCACAGATACGCAGTATTTT
>15|TRBJ2-1|NA|NA|TRBV3-1/TRBV3-2
CASSTKIVAYNEQFF
TGTGCCAGCAGTACCAAGATTGTAGCCTACAATGAGCAGTTCTTC
>15|TRBJ1-4|NA|NA|TRBV29-1
CSVEGGPGSYEKLFF
TGCAGCGTTGAAGGAGGGCCAGGGTCTTATGAAAAACTGTTTTTT
>15|TRBJ2-2|NA|TRBD1|TRBV7-3
CASSSNTGGNGELFF
TGTGCCAGCAGCTCAAATACAGGGGGCAACGGGGAGCTGTTTTTT
>16|TRBJ2-4|NA|TRBD2|TRBV5-1
CASSLIAGGGKNIQYF
TGCGCCAGCAGCTTGATAGCGGGAGGAGGTAAAAACATTCAGTACTTC
>15|TRBJ2-5|NA|NA|TRBV5-1
CASRRPTGGEETQYF
TGCGCCAGCAGACGACCCACGGGGGGCGAAGAGACCCAGTACTTC
>16|TRBJ2-1|NA|TRBD2|TRBV19
CASSSIKRGAYNEQFF
TGTGCCAGTAGCTCGATTAAGCGGGGGGCGTACAATGAGCAGTTCTTC
>14|TRBJ1-6|NA|NA|TRBV19
CASSSHGGNSPLHF
TGTGCCAGCAGTTCCCACGGGGGTAATTCACCCCTCCACTTT
>13|TRBJ1-5|NA|NA|TRBV7-3
CASSAGNNQPQHF
TGTGCCAGCAGCGCGGGGAACAATCAGCCCCAGCATTTT